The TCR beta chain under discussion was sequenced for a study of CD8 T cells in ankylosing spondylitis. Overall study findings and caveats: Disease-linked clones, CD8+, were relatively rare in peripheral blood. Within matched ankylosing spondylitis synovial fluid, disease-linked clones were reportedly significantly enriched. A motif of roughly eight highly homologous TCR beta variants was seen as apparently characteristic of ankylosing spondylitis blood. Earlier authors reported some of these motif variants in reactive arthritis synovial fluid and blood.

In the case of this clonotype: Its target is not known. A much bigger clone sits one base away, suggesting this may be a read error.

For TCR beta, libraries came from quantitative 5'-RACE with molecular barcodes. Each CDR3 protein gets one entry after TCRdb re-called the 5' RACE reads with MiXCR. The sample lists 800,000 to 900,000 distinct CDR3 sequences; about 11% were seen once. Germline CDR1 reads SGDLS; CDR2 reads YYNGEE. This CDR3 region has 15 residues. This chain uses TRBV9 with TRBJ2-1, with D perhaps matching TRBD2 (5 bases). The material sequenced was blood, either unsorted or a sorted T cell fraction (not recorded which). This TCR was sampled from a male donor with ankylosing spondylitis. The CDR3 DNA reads TGTTCCAGCAGCGTAGAAGCGGATACCTACAATGAGCAGTTCTTC. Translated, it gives CSSSVEADTYNEQFF.